This TCR beta chain was retrieved from a study of blood T cell repertoires in COVID-19. Study-wide context: PBMCs, B-cell-depleted T cells, or T cells were the source of the cDNA or gDNA that made up the material.

Authors' data handling: The assay estimated nucleated cells by amplifying reference gene primers. TCRdb's table, derived via immunoSEQ multiplex PCR, lists solely in-frame clones and lacks some. D and trimming were read from the DNA, whereas the V and J calls and clone size are those reported in that table. The data hold 200,000 to 250,000 clones, with approximately 85% observed a single time. Germline loops: CDR1 MGHRA, CDR2 YSYEKL. The CDR3 runs 16 residues. Between the trimmed V and J ends, which lost 0 bases and 7 bases, there was a span of 13 bases. The receptor comes from a woman aged 80 or over with COVID-19, enrolled during active disease. Source material: peripheral blood. The gene calls are TRBV4-1 and TRBJ1-6; no clear D gene. The DNA for the CDR3 is TGCGCCAGCAGCCAAGAGATGGGAGGGTACAATTCACCCCTCCACTTT. Translated: CASSQEMGGYNSPLHF.